This T cell receptor (beta chain) was retrieved from a study of T-cell reconstitution after alpha-beta-depleted transplantation in children. Findings and caveats of the study: Reports say that about two months after transplant, the alpha-beta T cells came out of several hundred graft clones that had expanded. Elevated TCRbeta diversity at day 60 was traced, in some patients, to surviving recipient T cells and thymic progenitors. T-cell counts and diversity were attributed mostly to newly produced T cells one year after transplant.

In regard to this clonotype: The antigen is not known. Germline and junction disagree at one end, which may indicate a read error.

Unique molecular identifiers were incorporated into the prepared TCRbeta library. TCRdb reprocessed the PCR reads via MiXCR and lists one record per CDR3 protein. The table shows roughly 570,000 distinct CDR3 sequences, with 25% to 30% occurring only once. Germline CDR1 reads DFQATT; CDR2 reads SNEGSKA (reference sequence). CDR3 length equals 16 residues. Sample: PBMCs, taken before TCRalphabeta/CD19-depleted stem cell transplant. The origin of this receptor is a boy in the first two years of life with Wiskott-Aldrich syndrome, due to receive a stem cell transplant. V usage is TRBV20-1 and J usage is TRBJ2-1, with 7 bases matching TRBD2. The CDR3: CSARSPASGSYSEQFF. The CDR3 bases are TGCAGTGCTAGGTCCCCTGCTAGCGGCTCCTACAGTGAGCAGTTCTTC.